The present T cell receptor (beta chain) was sequenced within a study of cytomegalovirus exposure and HLA in healthy donors. Broader study findings: There were some V segments, including TRBV6-2 and TRBV6-3, excluded as indistinguishable. Whilst most TCR sequences proved rare, a subset of public TCRs occurred across many donors. A later analysis appeared to link common viral pathogens to several of the most significant clusters.

This clone was seen a handful of times. Antigen unknown. PCR primers comprised 60 Vbeta and 13 Jbeta primers. Using immunoSEQ multiplex PCR, the repertoire was profiled, and TCRdb retains in-frame clones only, with some absent. The data contain about 89,000 clones, under 85% of them seen just once; the ten biggest clones take up around 1.4%. CDR1 is SGHTA and CDR2 is FQGNSA in the germline V gene. V lost 1 base to trimming and J lost 4 bases, with 16 bases between them. CDR3 length: 16 residues. The rearrangement joins TRBV7-2 to TRBJ1-1; D gene ambiguous. The TCR was taken from a male donor in good health and CMV-seronegative. The sample comprised PBMCs. CDR3 DNA sequence: TGTGCCAGCAGCTTAGATTGGACGGCCCGGGGCACTGAAGCTTTCTTT. It encodes CASSLDWTARGTEAFF.